These 31 T cell receptor beta chains were all obtained from the same sample, sequenced in a study of T-cell reconstitution after alpha-beta-depleted transplantation in children. Unique molecular identifiers were incorporated when the TCRbeta library was constructed. MiXCR was run by TCRdb on the PCR reads, yielding one entry per CDR3 protein. Seen here are 250,000 to 300,000 distinct CDR3 sequences, over 9.5% observed once, and the top ten hold approximately 7.6%. This specimen consisted of PBMCs, obtained before TCRalphabeta/CD19-depleted stem cell transplant. These receptors all stem from a boy under two years old with acute myeloid leukemia, due to receive a stem cell transplant.

Ten or more counts support this clonotype. This sequence joins TRBV7-2 and TRBJ2-1; TRBD2 aligns across 7 bases. Germline trimming cut 5 bases from V and 8 bases from J; bases unmatched to any gene: 9. Per the germline V gene, CDR1 is SGHTA and CDR2 is FQGNSA. The CDR3 extends over 14 amino acids. As DNA, the CDR3 is TGTGCCAGCAGCCTACCGGCGGGAGCCCATGAGCAGTTCTTC. It is translated as CASSLPAGAHEQFF. The entire variable domain, with the rest obtained from reference TRBV7-2 and TRBJ2-1, is as follows: GAGVSQSPSNKVTEKGKDVELRCDPISGHTALYWYRQSLGQGLEFLIYFQGNSAPDKSGLPSDRFSAERTGGSVSTLTIQRTQQEDSAVYLCASSLPAGAHEQFFGPGTRLTVL.

This clonotype appeared a few times. The J gene is TRBJ2-2, the V gene TRBV12-3 or TRBV12-4; D remains ambiguous. V lost 6 bases to trimming and J lost 0 bases, with 8 bases between them. The CDR3 spans 14 residues. CDR3 DNA sequence: TGTGCCAGCAGCCCCTCCGCGAACACCGGGGAGCTGTTTTTT. Amino acid sequence: CASSPSANTGELFF.

Many counts were recorded for this clonotype. The chain is built from TRBV29-1 and TRBJ1-2; D call uncertain. Per the germline V gene, CDR1 is SQVTM and CDR2 is ANQGSEA. V was clipped by 6 bases and J by 10 bases, with 6 bases between them. This CDR3 has 8 residues. The CDR3 region is CSVGPYTF. Here the CDR3 DNA reads TGCAGCGTGGGCCCCTACACCTTC. Full variable domain (outside the CDR3, taken from reference TRBV29-1 and TRBJ1-2): SAVISQKPSRDICQRGTSLTIQCQVDSQVTMMFWYRQQPGQSLTLIATANQGSEATYESGFVIDKFPISRPNLTFSTLTVSNMSPEDSSIYLCSVGPYTFGSGTRLTVV.

This clonotype was counted at least ten times. The chain couples TRBV12-3 or TRBV12-4 to TRBJ1-2; unclear D gene. The CDR3 length is 10 residues. V gave up 6 bases and J gave up 13 bases, with 12 bases separating them. CDR3 region: CASSLLTCTF. CDR3 nucleotide sequence: TGTGCCAGCAGCCTTCTTACTTGCACCTTC.

This clonotype was picked up many times. The chain has TRBV20-1 and TRBJ2-7; 11 nucleotides align to TRBD1. The CDR3 length is 14 residues. V shed 5 bases and J 1 base; nucleotides not matched to a gene: 4. Germline V gene data show CDR1 as DFQATT and CDR2 as SNEGSKA (reference sequence). CDR3: CSALGQGGSYEQYF. The CDR3 DNA follows: TGCAGTGCTTTGGGACAGGGGGGTTCCTACGAGCAGTACTTC.

Many counts were recorded for this clonotype. This chain joins TRBV5-5 and TRBJ2-7; 12 bases match TRBD1. V lost 4 bases to trimming and J lost 5 bases; unmatched junction nucleotides: 7. Germline CDR1 reads SGHKS; CDR2 reads YYEKEE (reference sequence). The CDR3 runs to 15 residues. CDR3 protein: CASSPPGTGGHEQYF. DNA of the CDR3: TGTGCCAGCAGCCCTCCCGGGACAGGGGGCCACGAGCAGTACTTC.

This clonotype was seen repeatedly, ten times or more. The chain is built from TRBV7-2 and TRBJ2-2, with a weak D call TRBD2 (6 bases). The V gene lost 1 base and the J gene lost 1 base, with 7 bases spanning the gap. Germline values: CDR1 SGHTA, CDR2 FQGNSA. The length of the CDR3 is 15 residues. The CDR3 here is CASSLVRGNTGELFF. The DNA for the CDR3 is TGTGCCAGCAGCTTAGTGCGGGGGAACACCGGGGAGCTGTTTTTT.

This clonotype appeared many times. The rearrangement links TRBV7-7 to TRBJ2-3; a weak D match, TRBD1 (5 bases). The CDR3 is 15 amino acids. V lost 2 bases and J lost 0, with 9 bases in between. Germline values: CDR1 SSHAT, CDR2 FNYEAQ (reference sequence). Written as DNA, the CDR3 is TGTGCCAGCAGCTTACAGGGTGCTAGCACAGATACGCAGTATTTT. It codes for CASSLQGASTDTQYF.

The chain is built from TRBV12-3 or TRBV12-4 and TRBJ2-7; 7 bases fit TRBD2. This CDR3 is 15 amino acids long. V lost 2 bases and J lost 7; bases outside the gene matches: 11. In nucleotides, the CDR3 is TGTGCCAGCAGTTTAACCAGCGGGGTAAATGGAGAGCAGTACTTC. It encodes CASSLTSGVNGEQYF.

This clonotype was detected many times. The J gene is TRBJ2-7, the V gene TRBV12-3 or TRBV12-4; weak D call: TRBD1 (5 bases). The CDR3 is 12 amino acids. The V end was cut by 4 bases, the J end by 2 bases, with 6 bases between. The CDR3: CASSSGTYEQYF. In DNA form, the CDR3 reads TGTGCCAGCAGTTCAGGGACCTACGAGCAGTACTTC.

This clonotype was counted at least ten times. The J gene is TRBJ2-5, the V gene TRBV20-1; TRBD1 matches 9 bases. This CDR3 has 14 amino acids. The J segment lost 4 bases and the V segment lost 3 bases, leaving 6 bases of the junction unmatched. Germline V gene lookup returns CDR1 DFQATT and CDR2 SNEGSKA (reference sequence). The CDR3 reads CSASEGQGSETQYF. In DNA form, the CDR3 reads TGCAGTGCTAGCGAGGGACAGGGATCAGAGACCCAGTACTTC.

The V call is TRBV5-5, the J call TRBJ2-7; TRBD2 matches 7 bases. The CDR3 is made up of 17 amino acids. V lost 0 bases, J lost 2 bases, and 11 bases stayed unmatched. Germline assignment: CDR1 SGHKS and CDR2 YYEKEE (reference sequence). The CDR3 protein is CASSLAGGRASTYEQYF. In nucleotides, the CDR3 is TGTGCCAGCAGCTTGGCCGGAGGGAGGGCCAGTACCTACGAGCAGTACTTC.

This clonotype has only a few counts. The chain combines TRBV6-5 with TRBJ1-5, with 7 bases aligning to TRBD1. The CDR3 is made up of 15 amino acids. V dropped 2 bases and J dropped 11; count of bases not matched to a gene: 12. In germline, CDR1 is MNHEY, CDR2 SVGAGI. The CDR3 sequence is CASSYRTGTKSAQHF. The DNA of the CDR3 is TGTGCCAGCAGTTACCGGACAGGTACGAAGTCGGCCCAGCATTTT.

The sample holds many counts of this clonotype. This chain joins TRBV7-2 and TRBJ2-7; 10 bases match TRBD2. Looked up from germline, CDR1 is SGHTA and CDR2 is FQGNSA. This CDR3 has 14 residues. The J segment lost 3 bases and the V segment lost 3 bases, leaving 2 bases of the junction unmatched. CDR3 sequence (DNA): TGTGCCAGCAGCTTTGGACTAGCGGACTACGAGCAGTACTTC. Translating gives CASSFGLADYEQYF.

The chain combines TRBV13 with TRBJ2-3; 7 bases match TRBD2. V lost 3 bases to trimming and J lost 9 bases; unmatched junction nucleotides: 15. Looked up from germline, CDR1 is PRHDT and CDR2 is FYEKMQ (reference sequence). The CDR3 is made up of 16 amino acids. The CDR3 region is CASSFLGGSGAVTQYF. The CDR3 region has the DNA TGTGCCAGCAGCTTCCTCGGGGGGAGTGGTGCTGTGACGCAGTATTTT.

This clonotype showed up many times. The rearrangement uses TRBV6-1 and TRBJ1-1, with TRBD1 matching over 7 bases. The CDR3 length is 13 residues. V was pared by 6 bases and J by 1 base, with 2 bases of the junction left unmatched. The germline gives CDR1 MNHNS, CDR2 SASEGT. CDR3 sequence: CASRGQRNTEAFF. The CDR3 region has the DNA TGTGCCAGCAGGGGACAGCGGAACACTGAAGCTTTCTTT.

This clonotype was seen at least ten times. The rearrangement links TRBV12-3 or TRBV12-4 to TRBJ2-3, with D unresolved. The CDR3 consists of 13 residues. Trimming removed 5 bases at V and 2 bases at J, with 8 bases between. The CDR3 nucleotides are TGTGCCAGCAGTCCCCCCCTCACAGATACGCAGTATTTT. Its protein is CASSPPLTDTQYF.

This clonotype was found many times. The chain employs TRBV5-1 and TRBJ1-5, with D unresolved. Between the trimmed V and J ends, which lost 5 bases and 4 bases, there was a span of 4 bases. The CDR3 length is 11 residues. Germline V gives CDR1 SGHRS, CDR2 YFSETQ. The CDR3 sequence: CASRYNQPQHF. In DNA form, the CDR3 reads TGCGCCAGCAGATATAATCAGCCCCAGCATTTT.

This clonotype appeared many times. The CDR3 DNA is TGCAGTGCTAACCGGGACAGGAAGAAGGAGACCCAGTACTTC. Residues: CSANRDRKKETQYF. The rearrangement uses TRBV20-1 and TRBJ2-5, with TRBD1 matching 8 bases. V lost 4 bases to trimming and J lost 5 bases; unmatched junction nucleotides: 9. Germline lookup yields CDR1 DFQATT and CDR2 SNEGSKA (reference sequence). The CDR3 runs to 14 residues.

Ten or more counts support this clonotype. The chain combines TRBV21-1 with TRBJ2-4; the table calls TRBD1, which could not be checked here. TRBV21-1 is noted as a pseudogene. This CDR3 has 19 amino acids. The CDR3 here is CASSKPGRGRILAKNIQYF. CDR3 DNA: TGTGCCAGCAGCAAACCGGGAAGGGGGCGCATCTTAGCCAAAAACATTCAGTACTTC.

The chain recombines TRBV27 with TRBJ2-7, with D unresolved. V lost 5 bases, J lost 3 bases, and 8 bases lay in between. This CDR3 comprises 12 residues. CDR1 and CDR2 from the germline V gene are MNHEY and SMNVEV (reference sequence). As DNA, the CDR3 is TGTGCCAGCAGTAGTATAGGCTACGAGCAGTACTTC. It translates to CASSSIGYEQYF.

This clonotype occurred many times. J is TRBJ1-5 and V is TRBV2, with a weak D call TRBD1 (6 bases). The CDR3 is made up of 16 amino acids. The V gene's germline CDR1 is SNHLY and CDR2 FYNNEI. V was shortened by 7 bases and J by 3 bases, with 19 bases between the two germline ends. CDR3 DNA sequence: TGTGCCAGCACCCGGTCTACAGGGTTGGTCAATCAGCCCCAGCATTTT. Its translation is CASTRSTGLVNQPQHF.

This clonotype was seen repeatedly, ten times or more. The CDR3 DNA reads as TGCGCCAGCAGCTTGTCCACTTCGAACACCGGGGAGCTGTTTTTT. Its protein is CASSLSTSNTGELFF. J is TRBJ2-2 and V is TRBV5-1; D is unclear. V shed 1 base and J shed 0 bases, with 7 bases lying between them. CDR3 size: 15 residues. CDR1 and CDR2 from the germline V gene are SGHRS and YFSETQ. The whole variable domain, filled in from reference TRBV5-1 and TRBJ2-2, reads KAGVTQTPRYLIKTRGQQVTLSCSPISGHRSVSWYQQTPGQGLQFLFEYFSETQRNKGNFPGRFSGRQFSNSRSEMNVSTLELGDSALYLCASSLSTSNTGELFFGEGSRLTVL.

This clonotype was counted ten times or more. The V call is TRBV11-2, the J call TRBJ1-2; 7 bases are shared with TRBD1. This CDR3 spans 15 amino acids. The trim removed 1 base at V and 8 bases at J, leaving 10 bases unmatched. Germline V CDR1 and CDR2: SGHAT, FQNNGV. The CDR3 here is CASSLGGDRARGYTF. The CDR3 DNA reads TGTGCCAGCAGCTTAGGAGGAGACAGGGCGAGGGGCTACACCTTC.

This clonotype was observed a few times. The rearrangement uses TRBV12-5 and TRBJ2-7; D ambiguous. Germline V CDR1 and CDR2: LGHNT, FRNRAP. The CDR3 runs to 15 residues. Trimming shortened V by 7 bases and J by 3 bases, and 19 bases separated the two germline ends. Here the CDR3 DNA reads TGTGCTAGTGCCTATTCCGAGGATAGGAACTACGAGCAGTACTTC. This codes for CASAYSEDRNYEQYF.

This clonotype was seen a few times. This chain uses TRBV11-3 with TRBJ2-1, with 11 bases identical to TRBD2. With V trimmed by 5 bases and J by 7 bases, 7 bases remained unmatched. Looked up from germline, CDR1 is SGHNT and CDR2 is YENEEA. There are 15 residues in the CDR3. CDR3 DNA sequence: TGTGCCAGCAGCCCCCGTAGCGGGAGGGTTAATGAGCAGTTCTTC. Amino acids: CASSPRSGRVNEQFF. The variable domain in full, with the rest retrieved from reference TRBV11-3 and TRBJ2-1, is EAGVVQSPRYKIIEKKQPVAFWCNPISGHNTLYWYLQNLGQGPELLIRYENEEAVDDSQLPKDRFSAERLKGVDSTLKIQPAELGDSAVYLCASSPRSGRVNEQFFGPGTRLTVL.

This clonotype was counted many times. V gene TRBV20-1 combines with J gene TRBJ2-5; D is unclear. CDR1 and CDR2 (germline): DFQATT, SNEGSKA (reference sequence). The germline V and J ends were trimmed by 0 bases and 5 bases, with 13 bases remaining between them. The CDR3 spans 14 residues. CDR3 sequence (DNA): TGCAGTGCTAGAGATCGGGTTATTGGGGAGACCCAGTACTTC. The encoded protein is CSARDRVIGETQYF.

V is TRBV28 and J is TRBJ1-5; no reliable D call. Trimming pared 3 bases from V and 5 bases from J, leaving 11 bases between. The germline V gene has CDR1 MDHEN and CDR2 SYDVKM. The CDR3 spans 14 residues. DNA of the CDR3: TGTGCCAGCAGTTTCCTCGGCAGCTATCAGCCCCAGCATTTT. This sequence encodes CASSFLGSYQPQHF.

At least ten counts were recorded for this clonotype. The chain uses TRBV28 and TRBJ2-5, with 12 bases lining up with TRBD2. Per germline, CDR1 MDHEN and CDR2 SYDVKM. With V trimmed by 5 bases and J by 1 base, 5 bases remained unmatched. This CDR3 region has 16 residues. The CDR3 coding sequence is TGTGCCAGCAGTCCCATGACTAGCGGGGGCCAAGAGACCCAGTACTTC. Translated: CASSPMTSGGQETQYF.

CDR3 in DNA: TGTGCCAGCAGCTCTCAGGGGCGGATTTCACCCCTCCACTTT. Protein product: CASSSQGRISPLHF. The chain links TRBV2 to TRBJ1-6, with D possibly TRBD1 on 6 matching bases. There are 14 residues in the CDR3. CDR1 is SNHLY and CDR2 is FYNNEI in the germline V gene. The V end was cut by 6 bases, the J end by 9 bases, with 15 bases between. The variable domain in full, completed from reference TRBV2 and TRBJ1-6, reads EPEVTQTPSHQVTQMGQEVILRCVPISNHLYFYWYRQILGQKVEFLVSFYNNEISEKSEIFDDQFSVERPDGSNFTLKIRSTKLEDSAMYFCASSSQGRISPLHFGNGTRLTVT.

The sample holds many counts of this clonotype. The chain employs TRBV7-2 and TRBJ2-7; 7 bases are a match to TRBD2. V was clipped by 1 base and J by 3 bases; unmatched bases: 6. Per the germline V gene, CDR1 is SGHTA and CDR2 is FQGNSA. CDR3 length: 15 residues. CDR3 nucleotide sequence: TGTGCCAGCAGCTTAGTCCTTCGGACTAGCTACGAGCAGTACTTC. This encodes CASSLVLRTSYEQYF.